This is a list of T cell receptor beta chains from one sample in a study of cytomegalovirus exposure and HLA in healthy donors. TCRdb keeps only in-frame clones here, not all; method: immunoSEQ multiplex PCR. The sample comprises roughly 150,000 clones, about 80% of which are singletons, and 14% rests with the top ten. Sequencing was performed on PBMCs. The receptors here all came from a woman in her thirties or forties in good health and CMV-seronegative. Each CDR3 is given with its conserved first and last residue.

j_call	v_call	cdr3_aa
TRBJ2-6	TRBV14	CASSRGGAVYNGLTF
TRBJ2-5	TRBV2	CASSLRRTGGETQYF
TRBJ2-4	TRBV21-1	CARGDLAKNIQYF
TRBJ2-4	TRBV7-9	CASSLEGPNIQYF
TRBJ2-5	TRBV20-1	CSAAGQETQYF
TRBJ1-2	TRBV28	CASSRQGSYGYTF
TRBJ2-2	TRBV19	CASSARTTTGELFF
TRBJ2-1	TRBV4-3	CASSRGRGLRSYNEQFF
TRBJ1-6	TRBV28	CASRPGQGNSPLHF
TRBJ1-4	TRBV4-3	CASSQGAYSEKLFF
TRBJ1-5	TRBV5-6	CASSLGQVLNQPQHF
TRBJ2-3	TRBV11-2	CASSVRTGWSPDTQYF
TRBJ1-2	TRBV30	CAWSRLGASGYTF
TRBJ1-2	TRBV4-2	CASSQDGARGAGGYTF
TRBJ2-4	TRBV6-1	CASSEAWATDIQYF
TRBJ2-1	TRBV7-3	CASSPWDYGDRNEQFF
TRBJ2-3	TRBV30	CAWSEPWGQVSTDTQYF
TRBJ2-3	TRBV4-1	CASSQNPGLAGGPADTQYF
TRBJ2-7	TRBV5-6	CASGRTDSYEQYF
TRBJ2-2	TRBV1	CTSSQKAERADTGELFF